This paragraph reports one TCR beta chain. Authors' data handling: Estimated nucleated cell counts came from reference gene primer amplification. Libraries were prepared by immunoSEQ multiplex PCR; TCRdb keeps only in-frame clonotypes and omits some of them. V and J calls and clone size are as listed in that table; D and trimming were resolved from the DNA. The sample yields roughly 380,000 clones, 85% seen once. There are 13 residues in the CDR3. Germline loops: CDR1 LNHDA, CDR2 SQIVND (reference sequence). The germline V and J ends were trimmed by 8 bases and 7 bases, with 18 bases remaining between them. The data originate from a study of blood T cell repertoires in COVID-19. Study in general: The samples span acute and convalescent COVID-19 from the United States, Italy and Spain. In each case, the material was cDNA or gDNA derived from T cells, B-cell-depleted T cells, or PBMCs.

The source of this sequence is a woman under 30 with acute or convalescent COVID-19. The rearrangement uses TRBV19 and TRBJ2-7, with a possible D match to TRBD1 (7 bases). Sequenced input: peripheral blood. The CDR3 DNA reads TGTGCCAGTCGCCAGGAGGGGGCGGAAGAGCAGTACTTC. Protein product: CASRQEGAEEQYF.